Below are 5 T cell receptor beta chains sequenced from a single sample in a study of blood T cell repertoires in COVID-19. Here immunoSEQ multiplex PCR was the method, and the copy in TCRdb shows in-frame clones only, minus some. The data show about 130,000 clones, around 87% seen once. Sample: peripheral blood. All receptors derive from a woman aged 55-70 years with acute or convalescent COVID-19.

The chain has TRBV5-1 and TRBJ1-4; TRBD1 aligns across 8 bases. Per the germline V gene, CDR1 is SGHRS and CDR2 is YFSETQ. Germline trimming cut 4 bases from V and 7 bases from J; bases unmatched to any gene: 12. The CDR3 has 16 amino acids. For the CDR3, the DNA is TGCGCCAGCAGCCCTTCGGACAGGGAAGGGAGTGAAAAACTGTTTTTT. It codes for CASSPSDREGSEKLFF.

The CDR3 here is CASSEIQGNTF. The CDR3 nucleotides read TGTGCCAGCAGTGAAATACAGGGCAACACCTTC. The gene calls are TRBV2 and TRBJ1-2; weak D call: TRBD1 (6 bases). The CDR3 runs 11 residues. Germline assignment: CDR1 SNHLY and CDR2 FYNNEI. The V gene lost 2 bases and the J gene lost 12 bases, with 10 bases spanning the gap. Combining the CDR3 with reference TRBV2 and TRBJ1-2 gives the whole variable domain EPEVTQTPSHQVTQMGQEVILRCVPISNHLYFYWYRQILGQKVEFLVSFYNNEISEKSEIFDDQFSVERPDGSNFTLKIRSTKLEDSAMYFCASSEIQGNTFGSGTRLTVV.

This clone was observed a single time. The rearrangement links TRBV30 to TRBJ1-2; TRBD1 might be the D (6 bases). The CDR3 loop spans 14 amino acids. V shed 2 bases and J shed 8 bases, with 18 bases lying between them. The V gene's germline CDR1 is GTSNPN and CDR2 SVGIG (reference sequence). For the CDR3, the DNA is TGTGCCTGGAGTCTGGGGGGGGCCCAGAGGGGCTACACCTTC. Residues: CAWSLGGAQRGYTF.

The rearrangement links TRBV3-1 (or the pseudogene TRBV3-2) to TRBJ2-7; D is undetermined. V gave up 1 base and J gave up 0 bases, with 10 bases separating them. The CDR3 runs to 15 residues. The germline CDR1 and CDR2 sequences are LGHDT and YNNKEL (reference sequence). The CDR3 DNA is TGTGCCAGCAGCCAAGCTTCAGGCGCCTCCTACGAGCAGTACTTC. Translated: CASSQASGASYEQYF.

CDR3: CASSVSGLAGETDTQYF. For the CDR3, the DNA is TGTGCCAGCAGCGTATCGGGACTAGCGGGAGAAACAGATACGCAGTATTTT. The V call is TRBV9, the J call TRBJ2-3; 14 bases agree with TRBD2. J gave up 3 bases and V 1 base, and 4 bases lay outside the gene matches. The CDR3 spans 17 residues. Germline V gene sequence: CDR1 SGDLS, CDR2 YYNGEE. The full variable domain, completed using reference TRBV9 and TRBJ2-3, is DSGVTQTPKHLITATGQRVTLRCSPRSGDLSVYWYQQSLDQGLQFLIQYYNGEERAKGNILERFSAQQFPDLHSELNLSSLELGDSALYFCASSVSGLAGETDTQYFGPGTRLTVL.